The present T cell receptor beta chain was sequenced within a study of blood T cell repertoires in COVID-19. In the study overall: Whether acute or convalescent, the COVID-19 samples came from the United States, Italy and Spain. PBMCs, B-cell-depleted T cells, or T cells were the source of the cDNA or gDNA that made up the material.

The CDR3 is made up of 13 amino acids. Trimming shortened V by 4 bases and J by 2 bases, and 9 bases separated the two germline ends. Germline V gene lookup returns CDR1 LGHDT and CDR2 YNNKEL (reference sequence). Under the authors' procedure: It was from reference gene primer amplification that nucleated cell counts were estimated. Clones were sequenced by immunoSEQ multiplex PCR, and TCRdb holds only the in-frame ones, with some missing. The DNA gave D and trimming, while V, J and clone size come from that table. The table has about 170,000 clones, 83% seen once. The chain recombines TRBV3-1 (or the pseudogene TRBV3-2) with TRBJ2-7, with D maybe TRBD2 (6 bases). This clonotype was sampled from a woman aged 80 or over with acute or convalescent COVID-19. Sequences were obtained from peripheral blood. CDR3 loop: CASSRASAYEQYF. The CDR3 DNA follows: TGTGCCAGCAGCCGCGCTAGCGCCTACGAGCAGTACTTC.